This T cell receptor beta chain is drawn from a study of blood T cell repertoires in COVID-19. Study details: Acute-phase and convalescent COVID-19 samples originated in the United States, Italy and Spain.

CDR3 size: 15 residues. Germline V gives CDR1 SQVTM, CDR2 ANQGSEA. V was clipped by 4 bases and J by 1 base, with 16 bases between them. In the authors' methods: Estimated nucleated cell counts came from reference gene primer amplification. This table comes from immunoSEQ multiplex PCR, and its TCRdb copy is limited to in-frame clones, with some not included. V, J and clone size are those of that table, while D and trimming were read from the DNA. The sample has 180,000 or so clones, around 79% seen once; the top ten hold approximately 15%. The V call is TRBV29-1, the J call TRBJ2-5; maybe TRBD2 (6 bases). The source of this sequence is a man aged 45-65 years who had recovered from COVID-19. The source material was peripheral blood. The CDR3 nucleotides read TGCAGCGTTGTAGGCCAGATGGGGGGCCAAGAGACCCAGTACTTC. Protein: CSVVGQMGGQETQYF.